Here is one T cell receptor beta chain with its context. The antigen is unknown. Clones were read by immunoSEQ multiplex PCR, and TCRdb kept only the in-frame ones, dropping some. The sample has nearly 1,000,000 clones; approximately 80% are singletons. Looked up from germline, CDR1 is GTSNPN and CDR2 is SVGIG (reference sequence). The CDR3 sequence is 15 residues long. V dropped 5 bases and J dropped 3; count of bases not matched to a gene: 11. The data derive from a study of shared clonotypes between healthy human individuals. Study-level findings and limits: Blood was the only sampled material, and tissue repertoires likely differ.

It was into CD45RA+ naive and CD45RA-negative memory subsets that the CD4+ cells were split. What was sequenced was memory CD4+ T cells sorted from blood. Subset defined: CD45RA-negative fraction. The source is a man younger than 35 in good health. The chain couples TRBV30 to TRBJ1-2, with 8 bases identical to TRBD1. This CDR3 is CAWAQPQGGDYGYTF. CDR3 bases: TGTGCCTGGGCCCAACCACAGGGGGGCGACTATGGCTACACCTTC. Full variable domain (rest looked up from reference TRBV30 and TRBJ1-2): SQTIHQWPATLVQPVGSPLSLECTVEGTSNPNLYWYRQAAGRGLQLLFYSVGIGQISSEVPQNLSASRPQDRQFILSSKKLLLSDSGFYLCAWAQPQGGDYGYTFGSGTRLTVV.